This T cell receptor beta chain was profiled in a study of blood T cell repertoires in COVID-19. TCRdb's table, derived via immunoSEQ multiplex PCR, lists solely in-frame clones and lacks some. The sample has about 260,000 clones, 86% seen once. Input material: peripheral blood. The TCR originated in a man aged 35 to 55 who had recovered from COVID-19.

For the CDR3, the DNA is TGTGCCACCAGCACCAGGACAGAGAGCAATCAGCCCCAGCATTTT. It translates to CATSTRTESNQPQHF. The rearrangement links TRBV15 to TRBJ1-5; D is possibly TRBD1 (6 bases). Deletions cut 4 bases from V and 1 base from J, with 11 bases between. This CDR3 has 15 amino acids. Looked up from germline, CDR1 is LNHNV and CDR2 is YYDKDF (reference sequence).